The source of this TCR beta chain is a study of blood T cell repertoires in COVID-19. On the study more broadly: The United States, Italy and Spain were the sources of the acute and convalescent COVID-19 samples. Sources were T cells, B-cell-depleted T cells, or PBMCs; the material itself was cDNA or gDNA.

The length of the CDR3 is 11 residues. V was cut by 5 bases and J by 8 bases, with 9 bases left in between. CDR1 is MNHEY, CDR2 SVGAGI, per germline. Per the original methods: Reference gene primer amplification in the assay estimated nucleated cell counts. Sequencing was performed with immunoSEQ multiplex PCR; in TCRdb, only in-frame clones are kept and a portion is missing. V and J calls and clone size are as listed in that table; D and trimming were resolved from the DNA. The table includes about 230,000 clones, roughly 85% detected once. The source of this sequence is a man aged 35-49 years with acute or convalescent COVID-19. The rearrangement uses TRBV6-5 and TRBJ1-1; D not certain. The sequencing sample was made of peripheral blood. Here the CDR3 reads CASSLGEEAFF. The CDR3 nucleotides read TGTGCCAGCAGTCTCGGAGAGGAAGCTTTCTTT.